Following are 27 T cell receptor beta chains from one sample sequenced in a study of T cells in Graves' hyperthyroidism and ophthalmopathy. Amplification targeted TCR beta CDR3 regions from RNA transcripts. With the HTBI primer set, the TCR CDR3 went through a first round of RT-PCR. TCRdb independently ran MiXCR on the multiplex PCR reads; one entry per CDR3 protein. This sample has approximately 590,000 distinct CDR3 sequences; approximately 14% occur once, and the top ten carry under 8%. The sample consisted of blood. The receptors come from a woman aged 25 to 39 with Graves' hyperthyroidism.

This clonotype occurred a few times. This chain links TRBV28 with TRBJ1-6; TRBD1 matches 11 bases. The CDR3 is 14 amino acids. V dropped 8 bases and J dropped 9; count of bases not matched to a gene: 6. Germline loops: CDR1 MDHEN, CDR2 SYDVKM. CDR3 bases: TGTGCCAGCTTACGAGGGACAGGGGGTTCACCCCTCCACTTT. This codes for CASLRGTGGSPLHF.

The CDR3 here is CSVDEAFF. The DNA for the CDR3 is TGCAGCGTTGACGAAGCTTTCTTT. V is TRBV29-1 and J is TRBJ1-1; D is uncertain. Between the trimmed V and J ends, which lost 3 bases and 8 bases, there was a span of 1 base. The CDR3 spans 8 residues. Germline V gene sequence: CDR1 SQVTM, CDR2 ANQGSEA. Supplemented by reference TRBV29-1 and TRBJ1-1, the full variable domain reads SAVISQKPSRDICQRGTSLTIQCQVDSQVTMMFWYRQQPGQSLTLIATANQGSEATYESGFVIDKFPISRPNLTFSTLTVSNMSPEDSSIYLCSVDEAFFGQGTRLTVV.

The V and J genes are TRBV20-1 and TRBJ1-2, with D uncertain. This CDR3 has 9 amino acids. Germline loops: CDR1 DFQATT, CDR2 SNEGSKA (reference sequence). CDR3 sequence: CGVDRGYTF. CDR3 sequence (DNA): TGCGGGGTGGATCGCGGCTACACCTTC.

CDR3 region: CASSCSSGGYNEQFF. The CDR3 DNA reads as TGTGCCAGCAGTTGCTCTAGCGGGGGTTACAATGAGCAGTTCTTC. V is TRBV6-2 or TRBV6-3 and J is TRBJ2-1; 10 bases map to TRBD2. The CDR3 consists of 15 residues. V was pared by 4 bases and J by 4 bases, with 4 bases of the junction left unmatched. Germline values: CDR1 MNHEY, CDR2 SVGEGT.

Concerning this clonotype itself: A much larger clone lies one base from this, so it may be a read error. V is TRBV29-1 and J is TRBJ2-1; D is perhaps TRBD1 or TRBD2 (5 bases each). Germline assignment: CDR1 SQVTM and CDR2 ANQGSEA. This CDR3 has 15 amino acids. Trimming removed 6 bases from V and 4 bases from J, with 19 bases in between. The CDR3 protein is CSVDNRGSEYNEQFF. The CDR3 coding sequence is TGCAGCGTGGATAACCGGGGCAGCGAATACAATGAGCAGTTCTTC.

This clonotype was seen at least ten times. Written as DNA, the CDR3 is TGCAGTGCCCCGGGACAGGGTGCCACTGAAGCTTTCTTT. Translated, it gives CSAPGQGATEAFF. V gene TRBV20-1 combines with J gene TRBJ1-1; TRBD1 agrees at 9 bases. In germline, CDR1 is DFQATT, CDR2 SNEGSKA (reference sequence). Trimming cost V 6 bases and J 4 bases; bases outside gene matches: 6. The CDR3 is 13 amino acids.

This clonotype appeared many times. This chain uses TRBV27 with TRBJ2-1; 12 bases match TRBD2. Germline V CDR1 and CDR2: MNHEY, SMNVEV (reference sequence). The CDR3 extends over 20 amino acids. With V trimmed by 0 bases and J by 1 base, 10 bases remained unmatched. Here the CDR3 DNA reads TGTGCCAGCAGTTTATCCCCCTATACTAGCGGGAGGCCATCCTACAATGAGCAGTTCTTC. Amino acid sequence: CASSLSPYTSGRPSYNEQFF.

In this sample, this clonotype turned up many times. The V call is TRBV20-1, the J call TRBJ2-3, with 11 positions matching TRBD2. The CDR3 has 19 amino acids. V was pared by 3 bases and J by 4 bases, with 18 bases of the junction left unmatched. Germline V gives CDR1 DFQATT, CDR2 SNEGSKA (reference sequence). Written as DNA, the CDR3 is TGCAGTGCTAGTACCCTTTATCTGGGTAGCGGGAGGGATGCAGATACGCAGTATTTT. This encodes CSASTLYLGSGRDADTQYF.

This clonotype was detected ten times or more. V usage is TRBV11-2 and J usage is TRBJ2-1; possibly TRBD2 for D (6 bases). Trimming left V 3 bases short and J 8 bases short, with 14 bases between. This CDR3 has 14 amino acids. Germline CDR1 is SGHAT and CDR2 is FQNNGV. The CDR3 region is CASSLLAGKYEQFF. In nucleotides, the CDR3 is TGTGCCAGCAGCTTGCTTGCGGGAAAGTATGAGCAGTTCTTC. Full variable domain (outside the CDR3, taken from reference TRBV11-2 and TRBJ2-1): EAGVAQSPRYKIIEKRQSVAFWCNPISGHATLYWYQQILGQGPKLLIQFQNNGVVDDSQLPKDRFSAERLKGVDSTLKIQPAKLEDSAVYLCASSLLAGKYEQFFGPGTRLTVL.

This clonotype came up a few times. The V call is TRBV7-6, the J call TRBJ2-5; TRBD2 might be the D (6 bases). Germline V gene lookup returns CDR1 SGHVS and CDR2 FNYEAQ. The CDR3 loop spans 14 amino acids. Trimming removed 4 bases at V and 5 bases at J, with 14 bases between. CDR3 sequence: CASSSGTDSETQYF. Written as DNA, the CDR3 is TGTGCCAGCAGCTCCGGGACTGATTCGGAGACCCAGTACTTC.

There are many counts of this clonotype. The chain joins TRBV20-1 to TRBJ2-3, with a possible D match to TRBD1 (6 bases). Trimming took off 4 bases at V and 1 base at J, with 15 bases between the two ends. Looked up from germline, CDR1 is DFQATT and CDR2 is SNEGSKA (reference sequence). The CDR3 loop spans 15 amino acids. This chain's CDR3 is CSAKGGRARTDTQYF. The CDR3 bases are TGCAGTGCTAAAGGGGGAAGGGCGCGCACAGATACGCAGTATTTT.

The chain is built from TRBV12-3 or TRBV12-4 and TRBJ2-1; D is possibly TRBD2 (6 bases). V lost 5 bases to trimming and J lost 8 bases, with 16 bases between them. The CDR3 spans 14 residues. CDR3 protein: CASSRPGLLHEQFF. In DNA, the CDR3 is TGTGCCAGCAGTCGGCCGGGACTCCTTCATGAGCAGTTCTTC.

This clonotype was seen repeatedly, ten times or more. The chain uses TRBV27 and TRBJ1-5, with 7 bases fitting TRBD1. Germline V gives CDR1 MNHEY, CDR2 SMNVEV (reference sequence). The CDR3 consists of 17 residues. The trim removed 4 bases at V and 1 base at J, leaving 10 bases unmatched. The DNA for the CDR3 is TGTGCCAGCAGTTCATTACAGGGGCTGACGAGCAATCAGCCCCAGCATTTT. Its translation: CASSSLQGLTSNQPQHF.

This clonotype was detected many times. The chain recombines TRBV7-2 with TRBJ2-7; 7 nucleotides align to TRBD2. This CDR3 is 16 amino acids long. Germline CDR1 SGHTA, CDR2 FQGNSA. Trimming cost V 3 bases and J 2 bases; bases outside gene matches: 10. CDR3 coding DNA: TGTGCCAGCAGCTTTAACCACGGGGGGTTTACCTACGAGCAGTACTTC. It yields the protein CASSFNHGGFTYEQYF. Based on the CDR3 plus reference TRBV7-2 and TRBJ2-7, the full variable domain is GAGVSQSPSNKVTEKGKDVELRCDPISGHTALYWYRQSLGQGLEFLIYFQGNSAPDKSGLPSDRFSAERTGGSVSTLTIQRTQQEDSAVYLCASSFNHGGFTYEQYFGPGTRLTVT.

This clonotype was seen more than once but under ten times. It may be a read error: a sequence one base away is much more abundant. The CDR3 DNA reads TGTGCCGGCTCACCGGGGAGGCAAGGCTACACCTTC. It specifies CAGSPGRQGYTF. The chain carries TRBV18 and TRBJ1-2; D not resolved. The CDR3 covers 12 residues. Germline V gene lookup returns CDR1 KGHSH and CDR2 LQKENI.

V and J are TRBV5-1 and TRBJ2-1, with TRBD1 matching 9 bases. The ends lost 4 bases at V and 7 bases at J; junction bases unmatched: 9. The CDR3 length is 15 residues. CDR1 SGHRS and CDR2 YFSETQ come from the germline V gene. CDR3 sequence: CASSPGTGFWNEQFF. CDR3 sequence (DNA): TGCGCCAGCAGCCCCGGGACAGGGTTTTGGAATGAGCAGTTCTTC.

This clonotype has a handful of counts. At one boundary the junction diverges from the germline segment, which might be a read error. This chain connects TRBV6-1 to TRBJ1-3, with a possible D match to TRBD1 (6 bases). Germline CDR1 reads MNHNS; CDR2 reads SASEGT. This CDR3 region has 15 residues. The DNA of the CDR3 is TGTGCCAGCAGCCCACCGGGGGCTACTGGAGACACCATATATTTT. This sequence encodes CASSPPGATGDTIYF.

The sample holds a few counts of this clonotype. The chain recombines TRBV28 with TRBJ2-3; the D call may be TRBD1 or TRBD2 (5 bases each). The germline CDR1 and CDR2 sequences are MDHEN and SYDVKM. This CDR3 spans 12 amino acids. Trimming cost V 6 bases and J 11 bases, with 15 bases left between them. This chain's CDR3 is CASRGTPRVQYF. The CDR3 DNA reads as TGTGCCAGCAGGGGGACCCCTAGGGTGCAGTATTTT. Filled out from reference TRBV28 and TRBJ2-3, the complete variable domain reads DVKVTQSSRYLVKRTGEKVFLECVQDMDHENMFWYRQDPGLGLRLIYFSYDVKMKEKGDIPEGYSVSREKKERFSLILESASTNQTSMYLCASRGTPRVQYFGPGTRLTVL.

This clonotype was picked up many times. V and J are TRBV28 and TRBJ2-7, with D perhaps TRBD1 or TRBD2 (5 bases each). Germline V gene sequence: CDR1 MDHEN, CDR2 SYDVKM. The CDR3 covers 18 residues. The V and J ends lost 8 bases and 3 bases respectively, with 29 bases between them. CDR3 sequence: CASGRRQGELADGYEQYF. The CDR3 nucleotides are TGTGCCAGCGGACGACGGCAGGGAGAACTGGCGGATGGCTACGAGCAGTACTTC.

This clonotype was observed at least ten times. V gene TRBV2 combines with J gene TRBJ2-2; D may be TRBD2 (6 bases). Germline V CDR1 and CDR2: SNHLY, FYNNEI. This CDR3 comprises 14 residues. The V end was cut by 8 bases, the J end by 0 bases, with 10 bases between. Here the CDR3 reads CASRDWSNTGELFF. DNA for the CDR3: TGTGCCAGCCGGGACTGGTCGAACACCGGGGAGCTGTTTTTT. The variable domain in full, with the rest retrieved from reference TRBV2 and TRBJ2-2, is EPEVTQTPSHQVTQMGQEVILRCVPISNHLYFYWYRQILGQKVEFLVSFYNNEISEKSEIFDDQFSVERPDGSNFTLKIRSTKLEDSAMYFCASRDWSNTGELFFGEGSRLTVL.

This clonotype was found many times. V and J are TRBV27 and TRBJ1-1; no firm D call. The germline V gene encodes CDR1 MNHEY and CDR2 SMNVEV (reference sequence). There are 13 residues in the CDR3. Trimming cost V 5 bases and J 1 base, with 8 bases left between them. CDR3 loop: CASSPLANTEAFF. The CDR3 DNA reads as TGTGCCAGCAGTCCCCTAGCGAACACTGAAGCTTTCTTT.

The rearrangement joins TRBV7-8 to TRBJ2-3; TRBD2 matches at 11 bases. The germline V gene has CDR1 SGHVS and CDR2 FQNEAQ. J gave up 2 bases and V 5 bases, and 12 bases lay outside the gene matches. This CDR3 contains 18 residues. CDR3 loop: CASSPLGLADTYTDTQYF. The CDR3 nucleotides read TGTGCCAGCAGCCCTCTGGGACTAGCGGATACCTACACAGATACGCAGTATTTT.

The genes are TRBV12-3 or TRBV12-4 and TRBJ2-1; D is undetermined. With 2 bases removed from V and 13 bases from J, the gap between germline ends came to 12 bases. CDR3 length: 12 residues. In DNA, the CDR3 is TGTGCCAGCAGTTTAAATTACGTCCAACAGTTCTTC. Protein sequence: CASSLNYVQQFF.

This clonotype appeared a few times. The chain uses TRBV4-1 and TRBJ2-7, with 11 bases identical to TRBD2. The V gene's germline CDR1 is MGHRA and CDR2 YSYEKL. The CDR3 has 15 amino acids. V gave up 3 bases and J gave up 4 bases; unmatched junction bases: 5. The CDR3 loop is CASSQTSGEGYEQYF. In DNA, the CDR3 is TGCGCCAGCAGCCAGACTAGCGGGGAGGGGTACGAGCAGTACTTC.

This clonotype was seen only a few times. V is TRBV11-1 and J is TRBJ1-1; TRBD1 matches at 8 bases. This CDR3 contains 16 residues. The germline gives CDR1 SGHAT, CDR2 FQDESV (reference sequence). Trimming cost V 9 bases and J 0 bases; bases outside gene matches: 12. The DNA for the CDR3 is TGTGCCAGTAGTAACATATGGACAGGGATGAACACTGAAGCTTTCTTT. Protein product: CASSNIWTGMNTEAFF.

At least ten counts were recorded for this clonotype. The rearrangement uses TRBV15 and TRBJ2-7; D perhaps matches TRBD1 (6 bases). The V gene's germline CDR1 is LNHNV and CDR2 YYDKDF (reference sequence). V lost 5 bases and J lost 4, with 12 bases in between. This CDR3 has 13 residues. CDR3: CATSANTGYEQYF. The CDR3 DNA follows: TGTGCCACCAGCGCAAATACAGGGTACGAGCAGTACTTC.

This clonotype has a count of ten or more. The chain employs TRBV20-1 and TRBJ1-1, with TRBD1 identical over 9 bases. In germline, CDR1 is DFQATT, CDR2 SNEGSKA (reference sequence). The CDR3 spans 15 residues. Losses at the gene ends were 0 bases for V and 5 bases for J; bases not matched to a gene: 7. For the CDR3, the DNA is TGCAGTGCTAGAGATAAGGGACAGGGAGGTACTGAAGCTTTCTTT. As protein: CSARDKGQGGTEAFF.